Listed below are T cell receptor beta chains from one sample, sequenced in a study of blood T cell repertoires in COVID-19. Clones were sequenced by immunoSEQ multiplex PCR, and TCRdb holds only the in-frame ones, with some missing. The sample lists roughly 180,000 clones, roughly 78% occurring once. Input material: peripheral blood. Receptor source: a woman aged 60-70 years with COVID-19, enrolled during active disease. Each CDR3 is given with its conserved first and last residue. The D gene is left open where the match is weak. Clone size is given for some rows only: seen once, a few or many times, or a class if the clone is expanded.

19,few,TRBJ1-5,NA,TRBV2,TGTGCCAGCAGTGAAGCGCTTCTTCCTACGGGAGATAGCAATCAGCCCCAGCATTTT,CASSEALLPTGDSNQPQHF
15,NA,TRBJ1-1,TRBD1,TRBV9,TGTGCCAGCAGCCCTTGGACAGGAATGAACACTGAAGCTTTCTTT,CASSPWTGMNTEAFF
15,NA,TRBJ2-5,TRBD2,TRBV18,TGTGCCAGCTCACCAACTAGCGGGAGTAAAGAGACCCAGTACTTC,CASSPTSGSKETQYF
15,NA,TRBJ2-6,NA,TRBV9,TGTGCCAGCAGCGTAGGAGGGCCTGGGGCCAACGTCCTGACTTTC,CASSVGGPGANVLTF
15,NA,TRBJ2-5,TRBD2,TRBV2,TGTGCCAGCAGGGACGGACTAGCGGGAGGAAAGACCCAGTACTTC,CASRDGLAGGKTQYF
17,NA,TRBJ2-2,TRBD2,TRBV4-2,TGTGCCAGCAGCCGAGGTGGAGCGGGAGAACGAAACGGGGAGCTGTTTTTT,CASSRGGAGERNGELFF
16,NA,TRBJ1-2,TRBD1,TRBV9,TGTGCCAGCAGTCCCCGACCGGGACAGGGAAACTATGGCTACACCTTC,CASSPRPGQGNYGYTF
13,NA,TRBJ1-6,TRBD1,TRBV27,TGTGCCACCAAGGGGGCTCGGGGTTCACCCCTCCACTTT,CATKGARGSPLHF
12,NA,TRBJ1-1,NA,TRBV10-2,TGCGCCAGCGGTCAGGCGAACACTGAAGCTTTCTTT,CASGQANTEAFF
14,NA,TRBJ1-1,NA,TRBV6-2/TRBV6-3,TGTGCCAGCAGTTACAGGGACTCGAGCACTGAAGCTTTCTTT,CASSYRDSSTEAFF
16,NA,TRBJ2-3,NA,TRBV5-1,TGCGCCAGCAGCTCCCTTAACAGGGTAGCTACAGATACGCAGTATTTT,CASSSLNRVATDTQYF
17,NA,TRBJ2-3,NA,TRBV11-2,TGTGCCAGCAGCTTATCCGGGGGGCGAGTTGGCACAGATACGCAGTATTTT,CASSLSGGRVGTDTQYF
13,NA,TRBJ2-1,NA,TRBV6-2/TRBV6-3,TGTGCCAGCAGCGACACCTCCTACAATGAGCAGTTCTTC,CASSDTSYNEQFF
15,NA,TRBJ2-4,TRBD1,TRBV19,TGTGCCAGTAGTCCTATGACAGGGGGCGGAAACATTCAGTACTTC,CASSPMTGGGNIQYF
16,NA,TRBJ1-1,TRBD1,TRBV27,TGTGCCAGCAGTGCCGGGACAGGGGATTATATGACTGAAGCTTTCTTT,CASSAGTGDYMTEAFF
12,NA,TRBJ1-5,NA,TRBV6-6,TGTGCCAGCAGTTACGCGGATCAGCCCCAGCATTTT,CASSYADQPQHF
14,few,TRBJ1-5,NA,TRBV6-1,TGTGCCAGCAGTGAACGGGGGGCAAATCAGCCCCAGCATTTT,CASSERGANQPQHF
11,NA,TRBJ1-4,NA,TRBV24-1,TGTGCCACCGAGTACGGGGGAAAACTGTTTTTT,CATEYGGKLFF
14,NA,TRBJ2-2,NA,TRBV4-2,TGTGCCAGCAGCCAAGATTCGAGGACCGGGGAGCTGTTTTTT,CASSQDSRTGELFF
16,NA,TRBJ2-2,NA,TRBV21-1,TGTGCCAGCAGCATAGGACTAGCCTCGAACACCGGGGAGCTGTTTTTT,CASSIGLASNTGELFF
15,NA,TRBJ2-1,TRBD1,TRBV7-3,TGTGCCAGCAGCTTAACGCTCCTACCAGGGGGAGAGCAGTTCTTC,CASSLTLLPGGEQFF
11,NA,TRBJ1-1,NA,TRBV12-3/TRBV12-4,TGTGCCAGCAGGCGGGGGCCTGAAGCTTTCTTT,CASRRGPEAFF
12,NA,TRBJ1-2,NA,TRBV6-6,TGTGCCAGCGGGGGCCTCCGGGGCCGCTACACCTTC,CASGGLRGRYTF
15,NA,TRBJ2-2,TRBD1,TRBV5-1,TGCGCCAGCAGCTCCCGACAGGGGGACACCGGGGAGCTGTTTTTT,CASSSRQGDTGELFF
13,NA,TRBJ1-1,NA,TRBV19,TGTGCCAGTAGTATAAGAGACGGGGGTGAAGCTTTCTTT,CASSIRDGGEAFF
19,few,TRBJ1-3,TRBD1,TRBV9,TGTGCCAGCAGCCCTGGGCCGGGACAGGGGTTCGGGGGAGGAAACACCATATATTTT,CASSPGPGQGFGGGNTIYF
14,few,TRBJ1-6,TRBD1,TRBV7-3,TGTGCCAGCAGCACGACAGGGCGCAATTCACCCCTCCACTTT,CASSTTGRNSPLHF
14,few,TRBJ1-5,NA,TRBV28,TGTGCCAGCAGTTTTCCCACTGCCCCCCGGCCCCAGCATTTT,CASSFPTAPRPQHF
11,NA,TRBJ2-1,NA,TRBV7-8,TGTGCCAGCAGCCTAATCCCTGAGCAGTTCTTC,CASSLIPEQFF
18,once,TRBJ2-1,TRBD2,TRBV7-2,TGTGCCAGCAGCTTATCGTGGACTAGCGGGGGGGCCTACAATGAGCAGTTCTTC,CASSLSWTSGGAYNEQFF
15,NA,TRBJ2-3,TRBD2,TRBV5-1,TGCGCCAGCAGCTTTGCTAGCGGGCGCACAGATACGCAGTATTTT,CASSFASGRTDTQYF
15,NA,TRBJ1-2,NA,TRBV28,TGTGCCAGCACTGGCGGGGGCTCTTTTACCTATGGCTACACCTTC,CASTGGGSFTYGYTF
15,NA,TRBJ1-1,NA,TRBV18,TGTGCCAGCTCTCCGGACATACGCATGAACACTGAAGCTTTCTTT,CASSPDIRMNTEAFF
11,NA,TRBJ1-2,NA,TRBV20-1,TGCAGTGCTAGCACTAACTATGGCTACACCTTC,CSASTNYGYTF
16,NA,TRBJ2-5,TRBD1,TRBV9,TGTGCCAGCAGCGTAGGGGGACAGGGGCCCCAAGAGACCCAGTACTTC,CASSVGGQGPQETQYF